The next 19 T cell receptor beta chains were all read from a single sample in a study of OX40 agonist ivuxolimab in advanced cancers. Repertoires were generated with immunoSEQ multiplex PCR, while TCRdb's copy carries only in-frame clones and drops some. This table holds about 53,000 clones, 75% to 80% found once. This specimen consisted of CD4+ or CD8+ T cells sorted from blood, obtained in a trial of the OX40 agonist ivuxolimab. These receptors all come from an adult with an advanced solid tumor such as melanoma, head and neck, liver or kidney cancer.

The chain links TRBV27 to TRBJ2-1; the D is unclear. The CDR3 spans 10 residues. Germline V gives CDR1 MNHEY, CDR2 SMNVEV (reference sequence). V gave up 4 bases and J gave up 5 bases, with 0 bases separating them. The CDR3 loop reads CASSYNEQFF. CDR3 DNA sequence: TGTGCCAGCAGTTACAATGAGCAGTTCTTC.

V gene TRBV5-1 combines with J gene TRBJ1-2; D may be TRBD1 (5 bases). From germline, CDR1 is SGHRS and CDR2 YFSETQ. V lost 1 base and J lost 3, with 7 bases in between. The CDR3 sequence is 13 residues long. The CDR3 sequence is CASSLTGDYGYTF. CDR3 nucleotides: TGCGCCAGCAGCTTGACGGGGGACTATGGCTACACCTTC.

This chain joins TRBV5-4 and TRBJ1-2; weak D call: TRBD1 (5 bases). The length of the CDR3 is 16 residues. Germline loops: CDR1 SGHNT, CDR2 YYREEE (reference sequence). Trimming left V 3 bases short and J 2 bases short, with 17 bases between. CDR3 DNA sequence: TGTGCCAGCAGCTCCCCTTCGGGGGGGATGAACTATGGCTACACCTTC. This gives the protein CASSSPSGGMNYGYTF.

V usage is TRBV2 and J usage is TRBJ2-7; D gene uncertain. This CDR3 has 11 amino acids. The V gene's germline CDR1 is SNHLY and CDR2 FYNNEI. V lost 5 bases and J 0 bases, leaving 2 bases between the germline ends. The CDR3 here is CASSLSYEQYF. The CDR3 DNA sequence: TGTGCCAGCAGTCTCTCCTACGAGCAGTACTTC.

This chain joins TRBV18 and TRBJ1-2; no clear D. The germline CDR1 and CDR2 sequences are KGHSH and LQKENI. The CDR3 is 14 residues long. V lost 2 bases to trimming and J lost 3 bases, with 10 bases between them. CDR3 amino acids: CASSPGSVDYGYTF. The CDR3 DNA follows: TGTGCCAGCTCACCAGGGTCAGTGGACTATGGCTACACCTTC. Combining the CDR3 with reference TRBV18 and TRBJ1-2 gives the whole variable domain NAGVMQNPRHLVRRRGQEARLRCSPMKGHSHVYWYRQLPEEGLKFMVYLQKENIIDESGMPKERFSAEFPKEGPSILRIQQVVRGDSAAYFCASSPGSVDYGYTFGSGTRLTVV.

The chain couples TRBV5-1 to TRBJ1-6, with a tentative D call TRBD1 (6 bases). This CDR3 is 17 amino acids long. V lost 0 bases and J 0 bases, leaving 10 bases between the germline ends. Germline lookup yields CDR1 SGHRS and CDR2 YFSETQ. This CDR3 is CASSLETGSSYNSPLHF. The CDR3 region has the DNA TGCGCCAGCAGCTTGGAAACAGGGAGCTCCTATAATTCACCCCTCCACTTT.

The table lists this clone with a few counts. The chain recombines TRBV18 with TRBJ2-7; TRBD2 aligns across 9 bases. J was trimmed by 3 bases and V by 2 bases; bases with no gene match: 14. Germline V gene data show CDR1 as KGHSH and CDR2 as LQKENI. The CDR3 totals 18 residues. CDR3 coding DNA: TGTGCCAGCTCACCAAGACCCCTGCGGGGGGGGGTGAGCTACGAGCAGTACTTC. It encodes CASSPRPLRGGVSYEQYF.

The rearrangement joins TRBV6-5 to TRBJ1-3; tentatively, D is TRBD1 (5 bases). The CDR3 extends over 15 amino acids. Trimming pared 5 bases from V and 0 bases from J, leaving 11 bases between. Germline V lookup: CDR1 MNHEY, CDR2 SVGAGI. The CDR3: CASSRSRDSGNTIYF. The CDR3 coding sequence is TGTGCCAGCAGTCGCTCCAGGGACTCTGGAAACACCATATATTTT.

The chain uses TRBV14 and TRBJ2-1; 10 nucleotides match TRBD2. Germline V lookup: CDR1 SGHDN, CDR2 FVKESK. The CDR3 covers 14 residues. The V segment lost 6 bases and the J segment 8 bases; nucleotides outside the gene matches: 7. The CDR3 region is CASRRAGGSYEQFF. The CDR3 nucleotides are TGTGCCAGCAGACGAGCGGGGGGGTCGTATGAGCAGTTCTTC.

As concerns this clone: The sample holds other DNA sequences that translate to the same CDR3. V gene TRBV30 combines with J gene TRBJ2-3; a weak D match, TRBD2 (6 bases). Trimming took off 0 bases at V and 0 bases at J, with 13 bases between the two ends. In germline, CDR1 is GTSNPN, CDR2 SVGIG (reference sequence). The CDR3 loop spans 16 amino acids. The CDR3 loop reads CAWSVMGGTSTDTQYF. The DNA for the CDR3 is TGTGCCTGGAGTGTAATGGGGGGAACTAGCACAGATACGCAGTATTTT.

This sequence joins TRBV19 and TRBJ1-2, with 8 positions matching TRBD1. Germline CDR1 LNHDA, CDR2 SQIVND (reference sequence). The V gene end was trimmed by 5 bases and the J gene end by 4 bases; junction bases not matched to a gene: 12. The CDR3 is made up of 16 amino acids. This chain's CDR3 is CASSSFPDRAAYGYTF. For the CDR3, the DNA is TGTGCCAGTAGTTCATTTCCGGACAGGGCCGCCTATGGCTACACCTTC.

The rearrangement links TRBV5-5 to TRBJ2-6, with 11 positions matching TRBD2. The CDR3 covers 18 residues. The V segment lost 4 bases and the J segment 0 bases; nucleotides outside the gene matches: 6. From germline, CDR1 is SGHKS and CDR2 YYEKEE (reference sequence). CDR3: CASSPETSGVSGANVLTF. In nucleotides, the CDR3 is TGTGCCAGCAGCCCGGAGACTAGCGGGGTCTCTGGGGCCAACGTCCTGACTTTC.

The chain links TRBV6-4 to TRBJ2-1; 9 bases line up with TRBD1. CDR3 length: 15 amino acids. Germline-derived CDR1 and CDR2 are MRHNA and SNTAGT. V was pared by 4 bases and J by 2 bases, with 3 bases of the junction left unmatched. Here the CDR3 reads CASSVDRGTYNEQFF. The CDR3 DNA reads as TGTGCCAGCAGTGTTGACAGGGGGACCTACAATGAGCAGTTCTTC.

The sample holds a few counts of this clone. V is TRBV20-1 and J is TRBJ1-1; D possibly corresponds to TRBD1 (6 bases). CDR1 and CDR2 (germline): DFQATT, SNEGSKA (reference sequence). V was trimmed by 6 bases and J by 9 bases, leaving 14 bases between them. The CDR3 has 11 amino acids. CDR3 amino acids: CSAGTGRKAFF. As DNA, the CDR3 is TGCAGTGCGGGAACAGGGAGAAAAGCTTTCTTT.

This sequence joins TRBV9 and TRBJ1-2, with D tentatively TRBD1 (6 bases). This CDR3 has 14 amino acids. Germline lookup yields CDR1 SGDLS and CDR2 YYNGEE. The V end was cut by 0 bases, the J end by 3 bases, with 9 bases between. The CDR3 here is CASSVGQGHYGYTF. DNA of the CDR3: TGTGCCAGCAGCGTAGGTCAGGGGCACTATGGCTACACCTTC.

This sequence joins TRBV4-2 and TRBJ2-7; D remains unclear. The V gene's germline CDR1 is LGHNA and CDR2 YNFKEQ. CDR3 size: 13 residues. The V gene lost 0 bases and the J gene lost 3 bases, with 6 bases spanning the gap. The DNA of the CDR3 is TGTGCCAGCAGCCAAGATAAGGGCTACGAGCAGTACTTC. This sequence encodes CASSQDKGYEQYF.

The chain carries TRBV5-1 and TRBJ2-7; TRBD2 agrees at 13 bases. With 2 bases clipped from V and 5 bases from J, the junction kept 10 bases outside the gene matches. The germline V gene has CDR1 SGHRS and CDR2 YFSETQ. CDR3 size: 17 residues. CDR3 DNA sequence: TGCGCCAGCAGCTTCCGCGGACTAGCGGGAGATAGGAACGAGCAGTACTTC. This encodes CASSFRGLAGDRNEQYF.

The chain recombines TRBV7-2 with TRBJ2-3; D unresolved. The CDR3 consists of 12 residues. Trimming removed 2 bases from V and 2 bases from J, with 2 bases in between. Germline lookup yields CDR1 SGHTA and CDR2 FQGNSA. The DNA for the CDR3 is TGTGCCAGCAGCTTATACACAGATACGCAGTATTTT. Protein: CASSLYTDTQYF.

This chain joins TRBV19 and TRBJ2-1, with 9 bases matching TRBD1. Trimming cost V 11 bases and J 1 base; bases outside gene matches: 9. This CDR3 is 15 amino acids long. The germline V gene encodes CDR1 LNHDA and CDR2 SQIVND (reference sequence). This CDR3 is CASHAGQGSYNEQFF. The CDR3 coding sequence is TGTGCCTCGCACGCGGGACAGGGTTCCTACAATGAGCAGTTCTTC.